This entry lists 25 T cell receptor beta chains sequenced from one sample in a study of breast tumors, draining lymph nodes, adjacent tissues. Breast cancer patients provided tissue from their axillary draining lymph nodes. TCRdb reprocessed the multiplex PCR reads via MiXCR and lists one record per CDR3 protein. This sample has 200,000 or so distinct CDR3 sequences, with approximately 30% found just once. Sequenced: axillary lymph node tissue. These receptors were obtained from a female donor with breast cancer. Some clones in this sample may be carry-over from other donors' samples.

This clonotype has ten or more counts. V usage is TRBV7-2 and J usage is TRBJ2-7; D may correspond to TRBD1 or TRBD2 (5 bases each). Germline values: CDR1 SGHTA, CDR2 FQGNSA. Trimming removed 6 bases from V and 7 bases from J, with 16 bases in between. CDR3 size: 13 residues. The CDR3 DNA reads TGTGCCAGCAGGCCTTACCGGGGCACAGAGCAGTACTTC. This codes for CASRPYRGTEQYF.

This clonotype was seen ten or more times. V is TRBV7-2 and J is TRBJ2-1; maybe TRBD1 (6 bases). Trimming left V 4 bases short and J 6 bases short, with 25 bases between. Germline V lookup: CDR1 SGHTA, CDR2 FQGNSA. This CDR3 has 18 residues. CDR3 in DNA: TGTGCCAGCAGCTCCCGACCCTGGACAGACAATCCGTTCAATGAGCAGTTCTTC. It translates to CASSSRPWTDNPFNEQFF.

This clonotype was seen ten or more times. The J gene is TRBJ1-2, the V gene TRBV19, with D possibly matching TRBD1 (5 bases). From germline, CDR1 is LNHDA and CDR2 SQIVND (reference sequence). The CDR3 contains 14 residues. V gave up 4 bases and J gave up 8 bases, with 17 bases separating them. As DNA, the CDR3 is TGTGCCAGTAGTAAACCGACAGTTTCTCCCGGCTACACCTTC. Translation gives CASSKPTVSPGYTF.

This clonotype was recorded at least ten times. CDR3 sequence: CASSSQRLGYGYTF. For the CDR3, the DNA is TGTGCCAGCAGCAGCCAGAGGCTCGGCTATGGCTACACCTTC. This sequence joins TRBV5-8 and TRBJ1-2; D is unresolved. Germline CDR1 SGHTS, CDR2 YDEGEE. The CDR3 loop spans 14 amino acids. V was shortened by 4 bases and J by 4 bases, with 14 bases between the two germline ends.

The V call is TRBV15, the J call TRBJ2-2; the match to TRBD2 covers 16 bases. Looked up from germline, CDR1 is LNHNV and CDR2 is YYDKDF (reference sequence). The CDR3 totals 20 residues. V was pared by 4 bases and J by 6 bases, with 14 bases of the junction left unmatched. The CDR3 here is CATSTLAGPGLAGGPGELFF. The CDR3 DNA follows: TGTGCCACCAGCACTTTAGCAGGACCGGGACTAGCGGGAGGGCCCGGGGAGCTGTTTTTT.

J is TRBJ1-3 and V is TRBV20-1, with TRBD1 matching 7 bases. CDR1 DFQATT and CDR2 SNEGSKA come from the germline V gene (reference sequence). The CDR3 totals 14 residues. V shed 5 bases, J shed 0 bases, and the junction held 4 bases outside the gene matches. CDR3 DNA sequence: TGCAGTGCTGAGGACAGGACCTCTGGAAACACCATATATTTT. Translating gives CSAEDRTSGNTIYF.

The rearrangement uses TRBV6-1 and TRBJ2-7, with 10 bases lining up with TRBD1. The CDR3 extends over 16 amino acids. V gave up 6 bases and J gave up 0 bases; unmatched junction bases: 8. Germline V CDR1 and CDR2: MNHNS, SASEGT. CDR3 loop: CASRGLGQGHSYEQYF. The DNA for the CDR3 is TGTGCCAGCAGGGGGCTGGGACAGGGGCACTCCTACGAGCAGTACTTC.

The rearrangement links TRBV5-1 to TRBJ1-5, with TRBD1 identical over 8 bases. J was trimmed by 5 bases and V by 5 bases; bases with no gene match: 6. Germline CDR1 and CDR2: SGHRS and YFSETQ. The CDR3 is 14 amino acids. The CDR3 protein is CASSRTGKHQPQHF. CDR3 nucleotide sequence: TGCGCCAGCAGTCGGACAGGGAAGCATCAGCCCCAGCATTTT.

This sequence joins TRBV12-3 or TRBV12-4 and TRBJ1-3; weak D call: TRBD1 (6 bases). The CDR3 loop spans 14 amino acids. V was pared by 3 bases and J by 4 bases, with 10 bases between. For the CDR3, the DNA is TGTGCCAGCAGTTTCGGGGGCTCCGGAAACACCATATATTTT. It specifies CASSFGGSGNTIYF.

In its sample, this clonotype was seen many times. Written as DNA, the CDR3 is TGTGCCAGCAGCCGACGCGGACAGGGGTCAACCGGGGAGCTGTTTTTT. This gives the protein CASSRRGQGSTGELFF. This chain connects TRBV7-9 to TRBJ2-2, with TRBD1 matching over 9 bases. The CDR3 has 16 residues. Germline V lookup: CDR1 SEHNR, CDR2 FQNEAQ (reference sequence). The junction had 9 bases not matched to a gene; V was cut back by 5 bases and J by 5 bases. Full variable domain (outside the CDR3, taken from reference TRBV7-9 and TRBJ2-2): DTGVSQNPRHKITKRGQNVTFRCDPISEHNRLYWYRQTLGQGPEFLTYFQNEAQLEKSRLLSDRFSAERPKGSFSTLEIQRTEQGDSAMYLCASSRRGQGSTGELFFGEGSRLTVL.

This clonotype was counted many times. J is TRBJ2-7 and V is TRBV7-8; 12 bases align to TRBD2. CDR3 length equals 15 residues. The J segment lost 2 bases and the V segment lost 5 bases, leaving 4 bases of the junction unmatched. Germline V lookup: CDR1 SGHVS, CDR2 FQNEAQ. CDR3 nucleotide sequence: TGTGCCAGCAGCCAACGGACTAGCGGGACCTACGAGCAGTACTTC. It encodes CASSQRTSGTYEQYF.

This clonotype has just one count. Possible read error: a much larger clone is one base away. The V and J genes are TRBV20-1 and TRBJ2-1; either TRBD1 or TRBD2 may supply D (5 bases each). Germline V gene data show CDR1 as DFQATT and CDR2 as SNEGSKA (reference sequence). The CDR3 length is 18 residues. Trimming shortened V by 1 base and J by 4 bases, and 23 bases separated the two germline ends. CDR3 in amino acids: CSARGSLGQGRGYNEQFF. CDR3 DNA sequence: TGCAGTGCTAGAGGAAGTCTGGGGCAGGGACGAGGTTACAATGAGCAGTTCTTC.

The V call is TRBV2, the J call TRBJ1-2; 7 bases map to TRBD1. Trimming at V came to 6 bases and at J to 6 bases, leaving 10 bases not matched to a gene. The CDR3 spans 14 residues. Germline loops: CDR1 SNHLY, CDR2 FYNNEI. CDR3: CASRRQGGGDGYTF. CDR3 DNA sequence: TGTGCCAGCAGGCGACAGGGTGGCGGAGATGGCTACACCTTC.

On this clonotype itself: This clone may be a read error of a much larger clone one base away. V is TRBV6-5 and J is TRBJ2-6, with TRBD1 matching 8 bases. Germline V gene data show CDR1 as MNHEY and CDR2 as SVGAGI. This CDR3 has 19 amino acids. Here the CDR3 reads CASSYSRAGGAAGASVLTF. CDR3 DNA: TGTGCCAGCAGTTACTCGAGGGCAGGGGGCGCGGCTGGGGCCAGCGTCCTGACTTTC.

Ten or more counts support this clonotype. V and J are TRBV5-1 and TRBJ2-2, with D hard to call. The V end was cut by 0 bases, the J end by 7 bases, with 10 bases between. The CDR3 spans 14 residues. Germline CDR1 SGHRS, CDR2 YFSETQ. The chain's CDR3 is CASSLGTFFGELFF. In DNA, the CDR3 is TGCGCCAGCAGCTTGGGGACCTTTTTCGGGGAGCTGTTTTTT.

The table lists this clonotype with a few counts. The chain has TRBV30 and TRBJ1-1; D gene ambiguous. The germline CDR1 and CDR2 sequences are GTSNPN and SVGIG (reference sequence). Trimming cost V 3 bases and J 6 bases, with 23 bases left between them. The CDR3 is made up of 16 amino acids. In DNA, the CDR3 is TGTGCCTGGAGGCTGTGGGCAGGCCCAGGAGGATCTGAAGCTTTCTTT. Translating gives CAWRLWAGPGGSEAFF.

A word on this clonotype: A much larger clone differs from this one at a single base, so this may be a read error. The rearrangement links TRBV6-5 to TRBJ1-6, with D hard to call. V lost 5 bases and J 7 bases, leaving 12 bases between the germline ends. The CDR3 has 14 amino acids. The germline CDR1 and CDR2 sequences are MNHEY and SVGAGI. For the CDR3, the DNA is TGTGCCAGCAGTCACGGGTTTAGGAATTCACCCCTCCACTTT. Translation gives CASSHGFRNSPLHF.

There are many counts of this clonotype. The V call is TRBV5-1, the J call TRBJ2-1, with TRBD2 matching 11 bases. The CDR3 is 16 residues long. The V gene end was trimmed by 4 bases and the J gene end by 7 bases; junction bases not matched to a gene: 10. Germline CDR1 SGHRS, CDR2 YFSETQ. The CDR3 loop is CASSRLSGGASNEQFF. The CDR3 DNA sequence: TGCGCCAGCAGCCGTCTTAGCGGGGGGGCCAGTAATGAGCAGTTCTTC. Full variable domain (missing parts from reference TRBV5-1 and TRBJ2-1): KAGVTQTPRYLIKTRGQQVTLSCSPISGHRSVSWYQQTPGQGLQFLFEYFSETQRNKGNFPGRFSGRQFSNSRSEMNVSTLELGDSALYLCASSRLSGGASNEQFFGPGTRLTVL.

This clonotype was seen many times. This rearrangement joins TRBV6-1 to TRBJ1-6, with no clear D. Germline V CDR1 and CDR2: MNHNS, SASEGT. V dropped 6 bases and J dropped 8 bases, with 11 bases sitting between them. This CDR3 contains 13 residues. The CDR3 DNA reads as TGTGCCAGCAGGGACGGTGCCGATTCACCCCTCCACTTT. It specifies CASRDGADSPLHF.

The chain joins TRBV28 to TRBJ2-5, with TRBD1 matching 10 bases. This CDR3 spans 18 amino acids. V lost 5 bases, J lost 2 bases, and 14 bases stayed unmatched. CDR1 is MDHEN, CDR2 SYDVKM, per germline. The CDR3 DNA reads TGTGCCAGCAGTGATCCGGGACAGGGGAAGCAAGAGCAAGAGACCCAGTACTTC. The encoded protein is CASSDPGQGKQEQETQYF.

This clonotype has ten or more counts. J is TRBJ1-2 and V is TRBV14; D call uncertain. The V and J ends lost 7 bases and 4 bases respectively, with 10 bases between them. CDR3 length: 12 residues. Germline CDR1 SGHDN, CDR2 FVKESK. The CDR3: CASNDGPYGYTF. The CDR3 DNA follows: TGTGCCAGCAATGACGGACCCTATGGCTACACCTTC.

This clonotype was counted at least ten times. The V gene is TRBV10-2, the J gene TRBJ2-6; D gene ambiguous. The CDR3 consists of 15 residues. Looked up from germline, CDR1 is WSHSY and CDR2 is SAAADI. The germline V and J ends were trimmed by 2 bases and 3 bases, with 8 bases remaining between them. The DNA for the CDR3 is TGCGCCAGCAGTGAGCGGCGGAGTGGGGCCAACGTCCTGACTTTC. This gives the protein CASSERRSGANVLTF.

Of note for this clonotype: Possible read error: a much larger clone is one base away. Here the CDR3 omits its conserved ending phenylalanine or tryptophan, so a read error is the likely source. The V and J genes are TRBV5-8 and TRBJ2-7; 7 nucleotides agree with TRBD1. CDR1 and CDR2 (germline): SGHTS, YDEGEE. The CDR3 covers 14 residues. V shed 4 bases and J 3 bases; nucleotides not matched to a gene: 7. The CDR3 spells CASSLGQDHYEQYL. The CDR3 DNA is TGTGCCAGCAGCCTCGGACAGGACCACTACGAGCAGTACCTC.

This clonotype was counted many times. The chain joins TRBV20-1 to TRBJ2-1; the D gene is possibly TRBD2 (6 bases). Trimming pared 0 bases from V and 2 bases from J, leaving 14 bases between. Germline CDR1 DFQATT, CDR2 SNEGSKA (reference sequence). The CDR3 totals 16 residues. The chain's CDR3 is CSARDILGGTYNEQFF. The CDR3 nucleotides read TGCAGTGCTAGAGACATTTTGGGGGGTACCTACAATGAGCAGTTCTTC.

This clonotype showed up many times. The J gene is TRBJ2-5, the V gene TRBV7-2; 8 nucleotides align to TRBD2. The J segment lost 5 bases and the V segment lost 5 bases, leaving 4 bases of the junction unmatched. Germline V lookup: CDR1 SGHTA, CDR2 FQGNSA. The CDR3 is made up of 13 amino acids. For the CDR3, the DNA is TGTGCCAGCAGCCAAGTAGCGGGGGAGACCCAGTACTTC. Its translation: CASSQVAGETQYF.